A single count supports the clone carrying this T cell receptor (beta chain). The data were taken from a study of control samples from healthy donors and cancer patients. Only in-frame clones appear in the TCRdb table, and some are missing; sequencing was by immunoSEQ multiplex PCR. This sample has roughly 80,000 clones, with over 75% found just once. The receptor comes from a woman aged 50 to 65 in good health. The specimen was blood.

The CDR3 loop is CASSRTGGTTNEKLFF. The CDR3 bases are TGTGCCAGCTCACGGACAGGGGGTACAACTAATGAAAAACTGTTTTTT. V gene TRBV18 combines with J gene TRBJ1-4; 10 bases align to TRBD1. The germline gives CDR1 KGHSH, CDR2 LQKENI. The CDR3 has 16 residues. Trimming cost V 4 bases and J 0 bases; bases outside gene matches: 2.